One and the same sample provided the 16 T cell receptor beta chains below, sequenced in a study of shared clonotypes between healthy human individuals. Clones were read by immunoSEQ multiplex PCR, and TCRdb kept only the in-frame ones, dropping some. This repertoire shows approximately 500,000 clones, about 80% found once; its top ten account for around an eighth. Sequencing was carried out using PBMCs. The receptors were sampled from a woman aged 40 to 50 in good health. Some clones in this sample may be carry-over from other donors' samples.

In DNA form, the CDR3 reads TGCGCCAGCAGGGCTAGCGCTCACCAAGAGACCCAGTACTTC. Its translation: CASRASAHQETQYF. The chain employs TRBV5-1 and TRBJ2-5; possible D gene TRBD2, 6 bases. Germline values: CDR1 SGHRS, CDR2 YFSETQ. The ends were cut back, 5 bases at V and 0 bases at J, with 11 bases in the middle. The CDR3 covers 14 residues.

The chain recombines TRBV18 with TRBJ1-3; D is ambiguous. CDR3 length equals 16 residues. Deletions cut 2 bases from V and 0 bases from J, with 11 bases between. Germline V gene lookup returns CDR1 KGHSH and CDR2 LQKENI. CDR3 sequence (DNA): TGTGCCAGCTCACCAGCGGGTGGGAGCTCTGGAAACACCATATATTTT. Translated, it gives CASSPAGGSSGNTIYF.

The V call is TRBV28, the J call TRBJ2-7; 10 positions match TRBD1. The CDR3 contains 14 residues. The ends lost 6 bases at V and 1 base at J; junction bases unmatched: 3. Germline V CDR1 and CDR2: MDHEN, SYDVKM. Here the CDR3 DNA reads TGTGCCAGCAGGGGGACAGGGGAGTCCTACGAGCAGTACTTC. It specifies CASRGTGESYEQYF.

This clone was observed once. V and J are TRBV7-2 and TRBJ2-1, with 8 positions matching TRBD1. This CDR3 contains 15 residues. Germline trimming cut 6 bases from V and 4 bases from J; bases unmatched to any gene: 8. From germline, CDR1 is SGHTA and CDR2 FQGNSA. The DNA for the CDR3 is TGTGCCAGCAGTTCCATTGGGACAGGATACAATGAGCAGTTCTTC. Translation: CASSSIGTGYNEQFF.

This clone came up many times. This chain connects TRBV6-5 to TRBJ1-5; 7 positions agree with TRBD1. Trimming cost V 8 bases and J 3 bases; bases outside gene matches: 7. Germline CDR1 reads MNHEY; CDR2 reads SVGAGI. This CDR3 region has 14 residues. Here the CDR3 DNA reads TGTGCCAGCTCTACCGGGACAGACAATCAGCCCCAGCATTTT. The encoded protein is CASSTGTDNQPQHF.

The J gene is TRBJ2-2, the V gene TRBV15; 12 nucleotides line up with TRBD2. Germline CDR1 is LNHNV and CDR2 is YYDKDF (reference sequence). V gave up 6 bases and J gave up 3 bases; unmatched junction bases: 14. The CDR3 runs to 19 residues. The CDR3 spells CATSKVSTSGRVDTGELFF. The CDR3 bases are TGTGCCACCAGTAAAGTCTCGACTAGCGGGAGAGTTGACACCGGGGAGCTGTTTTTT.

The chain uses TRBV7-2 and TRBJ1-2; 8 bases align to TRBD1. Germline CDR1 is SGHTA and CDR2 is FQGNSA. The CDR3 covers 15 residues. The trim removed 2 bases at V and 4 bases at J, leaving 6 bases unmatched. CDR3 in amino acids: CASSLSTGGVYGYTF. The CDR3 region has the DNA TGTGCCAGCAGCTTAAGCACAGGGGGGGTCTATGGCTACACCTTC.

V usage is TRBV18 and J usage is TRBJ1-5; 7 positions agree with TRBD1. Germline CDR1 and CDR2: KGHSH and LQKENI. CDR3 length equals 17 residues. The J segment lost 0 bases and the V segment lost 5 bases, leaving 10 bases of the junction unmatched. In nucleotides, the CDR3 is TGTGCCAGCTCAGCACTTGGGACAGCCGATAGCAATCAGCCCCAGCATTTT. This encodes CASSALGTADSNQPQHF.

The J gene is TRBJ2-7, the V gene TRBV29-1; the D gene could be TRBD1 or TRBD2 (5 bases each). CDR3 length equals 13 residues. The V end lost 6 bases, the J end lost 4 bases, and 16 bases lay between the germline ends. Looked up from germline, CDR1 is SQVTM and CDR2 is ANQGSEA. The CDR3 region is CSVQSGTRYEQYF. The DNA for the CDR3 is TGCAGCGTGCAATCCGGGACCAGATACGAGCAGTACTTC.

The rearrangement uses TRBV7-2 and TRBJ2-7; D could derive from TRBD1 or TRBD2 (5 bases each). The germline gives CDR1 SGHTA, CDR2 FQGNSA. This CDR3 contains 13 residues. V shed 3 bases and J shed 7 bases, with 13 bases lying between them. This chain's CDR3 is CASSLTRGGEQYF. The CDR3 nucleotides read TGTGCCAGCAGCTTGACGAGGGGCGGTGAGCAGTACTTC.

The chain carries TRBV6-1 and TRBJ2-5, with D perhaps given as TRBD1 or TRBD2 (5 bases each). V dropped 8 bases and J dropped 7 bases, with 20 bases sitting between them. The CDR3 covers 14 residues. The germline V gene encodes CDR1 MNHNS and CDR2 SASEGT. This chain's CDR3 is CASETGTLLGTQYF. The CDR3 DNA follows: TGTGCCAGCGAAACCGGGACCTTGCTCGGGACCCAGTACTTC.

V usage is TRBV7-6 and J usage is TRBJ1-3; D ambiguous. In germline, CDR1 is SGHVS, CDR2 FNYEAQ. The CDR3 is made up of 15 amino acids. V was shortened by 3 bases and J by 0 bases, with 9 bases between the two germline ends. CDR3 sequence (DNA): TGTGCCAGCAGCTTGTCGGGCCCCTCTGGAAACACCATATATTTT. It specifies CASSLSGPSGNTIYF.

V is TRBV28 and J is TRBJ2-7; 8 bases agree with TRBD1. Trimming removed 1 base from V and 5 bases from J; junction bases left unmatched: 4. Germline CDR1 MDHEN, CDR2 SYDVKM. The CDR3 covers 14 residues. The CDR3 spells CASSLSGQVDEQYF. CDR3 sequence (DNA): TGTGCCAGCAGTTTATCGGGACAGGTCGACGAGCAGTACTTC.

This clone was seen more than once but under ten times. The chain has TRBV5-1 and TRBJ1-2, with a weak D call TRBD1 (5 bases). This CDR3 is 16 amino acids long. CDR1 is SGHRS, CDR2 YFSETQ, per germline. The V end lost 0 bases, the J end lost 1 base, and 13 bases lay between the germline ends. This CDR3 is CASSLGTPPFNYGYTF. In DNA form, the CDR3 reads TGCGCCAGCAGCTTGGGGACACCTCCATTTAACTATGGCTACACCTTC.

The V and J genes are TRBV28 and TRBJ1-4; tentative D call: TRBD1 (5 bases). Germline values: CDR1 MDHEN, CDR2 SYDVKM. With 4 bases removed from V and 0 bases from J, the gap between germline ends came to 9 bases. The CDR3 length is 15 residues. CDR3 protein: CASSSTAATNEKLFF. CDR3 in DNA: TGTGCCAGCAGTTCGACAGCCGCAACTAATGAAAAACTGTTTTTT. Looking up the rest from reference TRBV28 and TRBJ1-4 gives the full variable domain: DVKVTQSSRYLVKRTGEKVFLECVQDMDHENMFWYRQDPGLGLRLIYFSYDVKMKEKGDIPEGYSVSREKKERFSLILESASTNQTSMYLCASSSTAATNEKLFFGSGTQLSVL.

J is TRBJ1-1 and V is TRBV19; D perhaps matches TRBD1 (5 bases). CDR1 and CDR2 (germline): LNHDA, SQIVND (reference sequence). The length of the CDR3 is 14 residues. Trimming pared 6 bases from V and 7 bases from J, leaving 18 bases between. CDR3 in amino acids: CASRRTDSPFEAFF. The CDR3 region has the DNA TGTGCCAGTAGGCGAACAGACAGCCCCTTTGAAGCTTTCTTT.